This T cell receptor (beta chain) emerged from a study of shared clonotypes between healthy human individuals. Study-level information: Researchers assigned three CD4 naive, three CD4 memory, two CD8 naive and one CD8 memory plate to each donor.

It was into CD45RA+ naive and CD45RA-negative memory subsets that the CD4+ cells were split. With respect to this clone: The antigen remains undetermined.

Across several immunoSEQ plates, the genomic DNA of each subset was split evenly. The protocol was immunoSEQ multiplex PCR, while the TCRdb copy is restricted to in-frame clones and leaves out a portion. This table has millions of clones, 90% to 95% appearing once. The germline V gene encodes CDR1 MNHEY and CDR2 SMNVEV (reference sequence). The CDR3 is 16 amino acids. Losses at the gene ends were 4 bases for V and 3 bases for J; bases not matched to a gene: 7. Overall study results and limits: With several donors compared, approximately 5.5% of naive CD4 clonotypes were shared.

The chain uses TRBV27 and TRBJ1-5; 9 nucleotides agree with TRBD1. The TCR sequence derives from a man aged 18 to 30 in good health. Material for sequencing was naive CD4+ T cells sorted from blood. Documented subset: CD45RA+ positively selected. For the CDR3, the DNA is TGTGCCAGCAGTTCAAGGACAGGGGCAGTCAATCAGCCCCAGCATTTT. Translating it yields CASSSRTGAVNQPQHF.